Listed below are T cell receptor beta chains from one sample, sequenced in a study of cytomegalovirus exposure and HLA in healthy donors. Profiled with immunoSEQ multiplex PCR; TCRdb holds only in-frame clones, not every one. The clone table shows 150,000 to 200,000 clones, with the ten largest holding roughly 1.9%. Sequencing was performed on PBMCs. The source is a man under 40 in good health and CMV-seronegative. Each CDR3 is given with its conserved first and last residue. The D gene is left open where the match is weak.

d_gene | j_gene | v_gene | CDR3aa | CDR3nt
TRBD1 | TRBJ1-5 | TRBV27 | CASSYRQGGQPQHF | TGTGCCAGCAGTTACAGACAGGGAGGCCAGCCCCAGCATTTT
TRBD2 | TRBJ2-1 | TRBV5-1 | CASSLTTSGDNNEQFF | TGCGCCAGCAGCTTGACTACTAGCGGGGATAACAATGAGCAGTTCTTC
TRBD1 | TRBJ1-2 | TRBV7-9 | CASSLALTGGMYGYTF | TGTGCCAGCAGCTTAGCGTTAACAGGGGGCATGTATGGCTACACCTTC
. | TRBJ2-5 | TRBV5-4 | CASTRGETQYF | TGTGCCAGCACCCGGGGGGAGACCCAGTACTTC
. | TRBJ1-2 | TRBV7-2 | CASSSYEGGDGYTF | TGTGCCAGCAGCTCGTACGAGGGAGGCGATGGCTACACCTTC
TRBD1 | TRBJ2-5 | TRBV5-1 | CASSLRTGAETQYF | TGCGCCAGCAGCTTACGGACAGGGGCCGAGACCCAGTACTTC
TRBD2 | TRBJ2-7 | TRBV4-2 | CASSQGLARYEQYF | TGTGCCAGCAGCCAGGGACTAGCGCGTTACGAGCAGTACTTC
TRBD2 | TRBJ2-7 | TRBV5-1 | CASSLDSGSPYEQYF | TGCGCCAGCAGCTTGGATAGCGGGAGTCCCTACGAGCAGTACTTC
TRBD2 | TRBJ2-7 | TRBV27 | CASSFTSGRTYEQYF | TGTGCCAGCAGTTTTACTAGCGGGAGAACCTACGAGCAGTACTTC
TRBD1 | TRBJ1-2 | TRBV5-1 | CASTGTGRYGYTF | TGCGCCAGCACCGGGACAGGGCGCTATGGCTACACCTTC
TRBD1 | TRBJ2-7 | TRBV5-4 | CASSWDSSEQYF | TGTGCCAGCAGTTGGGACAGCTCCGAGCAGTACTTC
. | TRBJ1-4 | TRBV4-3 | CASSQDRSTNEKLFF | TGCGCCAGCAGCCAAGATAGGAGTACTAATGAAAAACTGTTTTTT
TRBD2 | TRBJ2-2 | TRBV2 | CASSYGLAGTGELFF | TGTGCCAGCAGTTACGGACTAGCGGGAACCGGGGAGCTGTTTTTT
. | TRBJ1-5 | TRBV19 | CASSMSGGAYQPQHF | TGTGCCAGTAGTATGAGTGGGGGCGCATATCAGCCCCAGCATTTT
. | TRBJ2-4 | TRBV5-1 | CASSRAGWMDIQYF | TGCGCCAGCAGCCGGGCGGGATGGATGGACATTCAGTACTTC
TRBD1 | TRBJ2-5 | TRBV19 | CASSTGTGWETQYF | TGTGCCAGTAGTACCGGGACAGGATGGGAGACCCAGTACTTC
TRBD1 | TRBJ1-3 | TRBV7-9 | CASRLTGGISGNTIYF | TGTGCCAGCAGACTGACAGGGGGAATCTCTGGAAACACCATATATTTT
. | TRBJ1-3 | TRBV5-5 | CASSDLGGSGNTIYF | TGTGCCAGCAGCGATCTAGGGGGCTCTGGAAACACCATATATTTT
. | TRBJ1-3 | TRBV19 | CASSIAGSGNTIYF | TGTGCCAGTAGTATTGCCGGCTCTGGAAACACCATATATTTT
TRBD1 | TRBJ1-2 | TRBV5-4 | CASSWGTGSYGYTF | TGTGCCAGCAGCTGGGGGACAGGGTCCTATGGCTACACCTTC
TRBD1 | TRBJ1-4 | TRBV30 | CAWRMRDRAEKLFF | TGTGCCTGGAGAATGCGGGACAGGGCTGAAAAACTGTTTTTT
TRBD1 | TRBJ2-1 | TRBV2 | CASSVDTGVYNEQFF | TGTGCCAGCAGTGTGGATACAGGGGTCTACAATGAGCAGTTCTTC
. | TRBJ1-5 | TRBV21-1 | CASSKDVGQGRESNQPQHF | TGTGCCAGCAGCAAAGATGTCGGGCAGGGGAGGGAGAGCAATCAGCCCCAGCATTTT
TRBD1 | TRBJ2-7 | TRBV6-5 | CASRWWTGSYEQYF | TGTGCCAGCAGGTGGTGGACAGGGAGTTACGAGCAGTACTTC
. | TRBJ1-1 | TRBV12-5 | CASGFEELNTEAFF | TGTGCTAGTGGTTTCGAGGAACTGAACACTGAAGCTTTCTTT
. | TRBJ1-1 | TRBV13 | CASSLVPVIEAFF | TGTGCCAGCAGCTTAGTACCGGTCATTGAAGCTTTCTTT
. | TRBJ1-2 | TRBV5-4 | CASSPGTYGYTF | TGTGCCAGCAGCCCGGGGACTTATGGCTACACCTTC
TRBD1 | TRBJ2-5 | TRBV6-1 | CASIRQGGMWETQYF | TGTGCCAGCATACGACAGGGGGGAATGTGGGAGACCCAGTACTTC
TRBD1 | TRBJ1-2 | TRBV6-5 | CASSTVQGAGGHTF | TGTGCCAGCAGTACAGTACAGGGGGCGGGTGGCCACACCTTC
TRBD1 | TRBJ1-1 | TRBV19 | CASSPRTGKKTEAFF | TGTGCCAGTAGTCCCCGGACAGGGAAGAAAACTGAAGCTTTCTTT
. | TRBJ2-7 | TRBV28 | CASSFLTERSYEQYF | TGTGCCAGCAGTTTTCTAACCGAGAGGTCCTACGAGCAGTACTTC
TRBD1 | TRBJ2-7 | TRBV4-1 | CASSQRQGAAYEQYF | TGCGCCAGCAGCCAACGACAGGGGGCGGCTTACGAGCAGTACTTC
. | TRBJ2-7 | TRBV10-3 | CAISESRLGSYEQYF | TGTGCCATCAGTGAGTCGAGGCTGGGTAGCTACGAGCAGTACTTC
. | TRBJ1-1 | TRBV2 | CASSEIVQGTEAFF | TGTGCCAGCAGTGAGATAGTGCAGGGGACTGAAGCTTTCTTT
. | TRBJ1-2 | TRBV5-1 | CASSADSGGYTF | TGCGCCAGCAGCGCGGACTCCGGGGGCTACACCTTC
. | TRBJ2-7 | TRBV5-1 | CASSLVAGNYEQYF | TGCGCCAGCAGCTTGGTGGCAGGGAACTACGAGCAGTACTTC
. | TRBJ2-7 | TRBV19 | CASSKGLSYEQYF | TGTGCCAGTAGTAAGGGACTCTCCTACGAGCAGTACTTC
. | TRBJ1-2 | TRBV14 | CASSQGPQGGIYGYTF | TGTGCCAGCAGCCAAGGCCCCCAAGGGGGAATCTATGGCTACACCTTC
TRBD1 | TRBJ2-7 | TRBV10-3 | CAISERRGGSEQYF | TGTGCCATCAGTGAGCGTCGAGGGGGCAGCGAGCAGTACTTC
. | TRBJ2-5 | TRBV27 | CASSPKVGVGETQYF | TGTGCCAGCAGTCCAAAAGTCGGGGTGGGAGAGACCCAGTACTTC
. | TRBJ2-5 | TRBV20-1 | CSALGETQYF | TGCAGTGCCCTCGGGGAGACCCAGTACTTC
. | TRBJ2-2 | TRBV7-9 | CASSYLGDGRETGELFF | TGTGCCAGCAGCTACCTGGGGGACGGGAGAGAGACCGGGGAGCTGTTTTTT
. | TRBJ1-4 | TRBV2 | CASSPLADMKLFF | TGTGCCAGCAGTCCCCTGGCCGACATGAAACTGTTTTTT
TRBD2 | TRBJ2-5 | TRBV6-4 | CASSHGLAEDQETQYF | TGTGCCAGCAGTCACGGACTAGCGGAAGACCAAGAGACCCAGTACTTC
TRBD1 | TRBJ1-1 | TRBV5-1 | CASSSGTAKDTEAFF | TGCGCCAGCAGCTCTGGGACAGCCAAGGACACTGAAGCTTTCTTT
. | TRBJ2-2 | TRBV7-9 | CASSRGTTGELFF | TGTGCCAGCAGCCGAGGGACTACCGGGGAGCTGTTTTTT
TRBD2 | TRBJ2-1 | TRBV9 | CASSVTPAVAGVLPPRDNEQFF | TGTGCCAGCAGCGTAACCCCGGCGGTAGCGGGAGTGTTACCCCCTCGGGACAATGAGCAGTTCTTC
. | TRBJ1-4 | TRBV7-9 | CASSSLPGEEKLFF | TGTGCCAGCAGCTCTCTTCCTGGGGAGGAAAAACTGTTTTTT
. | TRBJ1-1 | TRBV11-2 | CASSFLGRMGNTEAFF | TGTGCCAGCAGCTTTCTGGGCCGCATGGGGAACACTGAAGCTTTCTTT
TRBD2 | TRBJ2-3 | TRBV7-3 | CASSQGLAGGTDTQYF | TGTGCCAGCAGCCAGGGACTAGCGGGTGGCACAGATACGCAGTATTTT
. | TRBJ1-1 | TRBV5-1 | CASSSSQGTNTEAFF | TGCGCCAGCAGCTCCTCACAGGGCACGAACACTGAAGCTTTCTTT
. | TRBJ2-3 | TRBV7-6 | CASSPRPGAGDTQYF | TGTGCCAGCAGCCCCCGCCCCGGAGCCGGAGATACGCAGTATTTT
TRBD1 | TRBJ2-3 | TRBV30 | CAWSGGRGRDTQYF | TGTGCCTGGAGTGGGGGCAGGGGGCGAGATACGCAGTATTTT
. | TRBJ2-1 | TRBV7-2 | CASSLVQGSYNEQFF | TGTGCCAGCAGCTTAGTGCAGGGCTCCTACAATGAGCAGTTCTTC
TRBD1 | TRBJ1-1 | TRBV29-1 | CSVTKDRTHTEAFF | TGCAGCGTTACAAAGGACAGGACCCACACTGAAGCTTTCTTT